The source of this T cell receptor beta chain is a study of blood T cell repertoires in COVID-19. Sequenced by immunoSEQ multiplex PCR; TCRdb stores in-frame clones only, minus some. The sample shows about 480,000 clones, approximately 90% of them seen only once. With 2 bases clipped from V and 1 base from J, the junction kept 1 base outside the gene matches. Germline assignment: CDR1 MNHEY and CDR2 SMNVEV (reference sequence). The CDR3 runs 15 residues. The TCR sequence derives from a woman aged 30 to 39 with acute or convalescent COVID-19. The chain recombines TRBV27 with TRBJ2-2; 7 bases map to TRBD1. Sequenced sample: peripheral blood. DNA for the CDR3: TGTGCCAGCAGTTTAGGGACAGTGAACACCGGGGAGCTGTTTTTT. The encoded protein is CASSLGTVNTGELFF.